This TCR beta chain was sequenced during a study of T cell repertoires in cytomegalovirus infection. TCRdb recomputed calls from the reads with MiXCR, one row per CDR3 protein. The sample comprises some 800,000 distinct CDR3 sequences, 30% to 35% of which are singletons, and 9.5% to 15% rests with the top ten. The CDR3 contains 16 residues. Unmatched junction bases numbered 16, after V lost 8 bases and J lost 5 bases. Concerning this clonotype itself: Its cognate antigen is unknown.

Study-level results: HLA-C-restricted CMV-specific TCR beta clonotypes were dominant in the ex vivo response.

This sample comprised cultured CD8+ T cells from PBMCs, obtained from culture after CMV antigen stimulation. The chain is built from TRBV5-3 and TRBJ2-7; 10 nucleotides match TRBD2. TRBV5-3 is recorded as an ORF, its role being uncertain. This TCR came from a human donor in good health (CMV status not recorded). Some clones in this sample may be carry-over from other donors' samples. The CDR3 loop is CASSTLGRLAGNEQYF. The CDR3 nucleotides read TGTGCCAGCAGCACCTTAGGGAGACTAGCGGGTAACGAGCAGTACTTC.